This T cell receptor beta chain was recovered during a study of cytomegalovirus exposure and HLA in healthy donors. Per germline, CDR1 LNHDA and CDR2 SQIVND (reference sequence). V was pared by 0 bases and J by 0 bases, with 12 bases between. The CDR3 has 18 residues. Primers for the PCR totalled 60 Vbeta and 13 Jbeta. Measured with immunoSEQ multiplex PCR; TCRdb has only the in-frame clones, and not every one. The data hold roughly 70,000 clones, with just under 75% observed a single time. The sample taken for sequencing was PBMCs. The clonotype originates from a human donor in good health. V gene TRBV19 combines with J gene TRBJ2-6, with D possibly being TRBD1 (6 bases). The CDR3 DNA follows: TGTGCCAGTAGTATAGACCCGGGACATAGCTCTGGGGCCAACGTCCTGACTTTC. As protein: CASSIDPGHSSGANVLTF. Variable domain in full (rest from reference TRBV19 and TRBJ2-6): DGGITQSPKYLFRKEGQNVTLSCEQNLNHDAMYWYRQDPGQGLRLIYYSQIVNDFQKGDIAEGYSVSREKKESFPLTVTSAQKNPTAFYLCASSIDPGHSSGANVLTFGAGSRLTVL.